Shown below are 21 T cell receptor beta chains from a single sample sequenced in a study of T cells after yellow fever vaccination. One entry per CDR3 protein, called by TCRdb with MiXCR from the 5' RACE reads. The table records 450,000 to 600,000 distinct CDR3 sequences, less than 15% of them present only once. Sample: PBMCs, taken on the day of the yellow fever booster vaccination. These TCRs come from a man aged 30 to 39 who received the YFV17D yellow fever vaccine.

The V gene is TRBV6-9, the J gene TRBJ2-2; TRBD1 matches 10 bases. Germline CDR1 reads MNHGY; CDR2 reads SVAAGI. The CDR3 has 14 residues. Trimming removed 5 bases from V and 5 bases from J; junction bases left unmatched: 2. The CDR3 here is CASSGTGETGELFF. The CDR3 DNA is TGTGCCAGCAGTGGGACAGGGGAGACCGGGGAGCTGTTTTTT.

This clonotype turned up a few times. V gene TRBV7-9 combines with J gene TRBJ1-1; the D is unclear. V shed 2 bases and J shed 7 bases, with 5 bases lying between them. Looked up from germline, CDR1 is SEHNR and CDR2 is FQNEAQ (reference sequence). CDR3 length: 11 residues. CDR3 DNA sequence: TGTGCCAGCAGCTTATTTTTTGAAGCTTTCTTT. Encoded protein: CASSLFFEAFF.

The CDR3: CASSNEQLVGEQYF. CDR3 DNA: TGTGCCAGCAGTAATGAACAGCTTGTCGGCGAGCAGTACTTC. V usage is TRBV27 and J usage is TRBJ2-7; D ambiguous. CDR1 and CDR2 (germline): MNHEY, SMNVEV (reference sequence). The CDR3 is 14 residues long. Trimming took 5 bases from V and 6 from J, leaving 17 bases between them.

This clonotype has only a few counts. In nucleotides, the CDR3 is TGTGCCAGCAGCTCCCTGCTGAGCCCTAGCAATGAGCAGTTCTTC. Its translation is CASSSLLSPSNEQFF. The rearrangement uses TRBV7-2 and TRBJ2-1; D uncertain. CDR1 is SGHTA and CDR2 is FQGNSA in the germline V gene. Trimming took 4 bases from V and 6 from J, leaving 16 bases between them. CDR3 length: 15 amino acids.

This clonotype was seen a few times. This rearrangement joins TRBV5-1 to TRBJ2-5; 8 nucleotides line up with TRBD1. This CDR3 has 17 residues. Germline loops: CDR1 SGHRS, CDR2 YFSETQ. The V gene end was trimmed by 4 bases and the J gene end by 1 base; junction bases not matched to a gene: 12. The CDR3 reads CASSIGLRDRIQETQYF. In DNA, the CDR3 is TGCGCCAGCAGCATCGGACTAAGGGACAGGATCCAAGAGACCCAGTACTTC. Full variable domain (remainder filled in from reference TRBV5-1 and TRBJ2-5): KAGVTQTPRYLIKTRGQQVTLSCSPISGHRSVSWYQQTPGQGLQFLFEYFSETQRNKGNFPGRFSGRQFSNSRSEMNVSTLELGDSALYLCASSIGLRDRIQETQYFGPGTRLLVL.

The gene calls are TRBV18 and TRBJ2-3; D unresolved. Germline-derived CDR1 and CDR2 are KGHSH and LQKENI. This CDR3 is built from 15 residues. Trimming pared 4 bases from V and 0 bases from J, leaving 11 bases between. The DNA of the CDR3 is TGTGCCAGCTCACAAACAGTTGGTAGCACAGATACGCAGTATTTT. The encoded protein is CASSQTVGSTDTQYF.

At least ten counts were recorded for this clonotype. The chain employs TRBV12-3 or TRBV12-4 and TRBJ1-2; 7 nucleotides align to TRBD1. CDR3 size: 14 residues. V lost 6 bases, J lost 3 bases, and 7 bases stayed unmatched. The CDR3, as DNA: TGTGCCAGCAGCAAGGGACAGAACTACTATGGCTACACCTTC. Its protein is CASSKGQNYYGYTF.

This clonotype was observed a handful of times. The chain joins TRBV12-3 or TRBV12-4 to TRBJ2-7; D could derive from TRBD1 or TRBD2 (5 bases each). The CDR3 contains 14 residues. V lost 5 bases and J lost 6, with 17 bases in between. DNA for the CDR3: TGTGCCAGCAGTGATGCCGGGACGCGGAGCGAGCAGTACTTC. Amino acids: CASSDAGTRSEQYF.

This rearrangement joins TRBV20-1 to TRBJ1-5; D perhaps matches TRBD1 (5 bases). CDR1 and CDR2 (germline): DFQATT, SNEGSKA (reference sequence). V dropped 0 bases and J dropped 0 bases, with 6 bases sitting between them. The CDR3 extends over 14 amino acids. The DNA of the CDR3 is TGCAGTGCTAGAGATGGGACTAGCAATCAGCCCCAGCATTTT. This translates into CSARDGTSNQPQHF.

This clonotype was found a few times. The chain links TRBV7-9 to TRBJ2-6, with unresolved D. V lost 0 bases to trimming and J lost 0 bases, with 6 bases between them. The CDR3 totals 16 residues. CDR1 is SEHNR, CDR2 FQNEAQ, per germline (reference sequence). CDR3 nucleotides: TGTGCCAGCAGCTTAGCCTCAACCTCTGGGGCCAACGTCCTGACTTTC. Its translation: CASSLASTSGANVLTF.

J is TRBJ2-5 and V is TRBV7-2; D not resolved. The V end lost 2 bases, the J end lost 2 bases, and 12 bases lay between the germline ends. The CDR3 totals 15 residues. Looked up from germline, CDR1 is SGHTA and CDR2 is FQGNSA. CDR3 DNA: TGTGCCAGCAGCTTATGGGCAGCCGCTCAAGAGACCCAGTACTTC. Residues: CASSLWAAAQETQYF.

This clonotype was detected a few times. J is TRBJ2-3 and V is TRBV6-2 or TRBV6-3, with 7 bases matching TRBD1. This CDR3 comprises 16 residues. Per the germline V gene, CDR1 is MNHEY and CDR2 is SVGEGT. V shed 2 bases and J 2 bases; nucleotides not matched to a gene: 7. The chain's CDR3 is CASSYVDRETTDTQYF. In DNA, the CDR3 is TGTGCCAGCAGTTACGTCGACAGGGAAACCACAGATACGCAGTATTTT.

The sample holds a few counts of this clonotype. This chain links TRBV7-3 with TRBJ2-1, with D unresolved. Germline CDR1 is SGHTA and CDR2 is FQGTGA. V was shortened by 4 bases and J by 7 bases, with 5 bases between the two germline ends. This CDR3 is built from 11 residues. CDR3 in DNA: TGTGCCAGCAGCTCGGAGAATGAGCAGTTCTTC. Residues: CASSSENEQFF.

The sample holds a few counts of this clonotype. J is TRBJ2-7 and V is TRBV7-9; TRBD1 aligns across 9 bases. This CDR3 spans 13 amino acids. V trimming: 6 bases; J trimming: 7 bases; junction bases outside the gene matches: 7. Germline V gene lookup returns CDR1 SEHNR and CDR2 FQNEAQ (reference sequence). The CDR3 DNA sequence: TGTGCCAGCAGACAGGGGGCCTTGGGTGAGCAGTACTTC. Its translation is CASRQGALGEQYF.

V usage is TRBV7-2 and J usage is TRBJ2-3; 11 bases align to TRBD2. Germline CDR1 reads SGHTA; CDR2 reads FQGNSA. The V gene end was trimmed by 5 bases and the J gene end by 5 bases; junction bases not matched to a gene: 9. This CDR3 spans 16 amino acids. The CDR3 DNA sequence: TGTGCCAGCAGCCGCCGGGTAGCGGGAGGGAGAGATACGCAGTATTTT. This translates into CASSRRVAGGRDTQYF.

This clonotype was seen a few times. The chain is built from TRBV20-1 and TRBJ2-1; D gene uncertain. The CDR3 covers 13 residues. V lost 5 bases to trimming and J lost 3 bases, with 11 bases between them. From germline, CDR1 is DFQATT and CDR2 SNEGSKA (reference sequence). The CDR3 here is CSAGGDGYNEQFF. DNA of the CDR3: TGCAGTGCTGGCGGCGACGGCTACAATGAGCAGTTCTTC.

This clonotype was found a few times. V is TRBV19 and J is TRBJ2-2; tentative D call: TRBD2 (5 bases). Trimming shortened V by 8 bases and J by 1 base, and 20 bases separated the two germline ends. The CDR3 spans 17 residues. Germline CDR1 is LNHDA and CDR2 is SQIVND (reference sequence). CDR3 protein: CASLSWKGEGNTGELFF. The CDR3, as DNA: TGTGCCAGTTTATCTTGGAAGGGCGAGGGGAACACCGGGGAGCTGTTTTTT.

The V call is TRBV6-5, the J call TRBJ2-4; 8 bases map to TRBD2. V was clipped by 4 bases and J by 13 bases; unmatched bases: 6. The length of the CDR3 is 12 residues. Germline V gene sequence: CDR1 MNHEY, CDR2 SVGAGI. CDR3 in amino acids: CASSSPGGGQYF. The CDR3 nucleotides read TGTGCCAGCAGTTCGCCCGGCGGGGGGCAGTACTTC.

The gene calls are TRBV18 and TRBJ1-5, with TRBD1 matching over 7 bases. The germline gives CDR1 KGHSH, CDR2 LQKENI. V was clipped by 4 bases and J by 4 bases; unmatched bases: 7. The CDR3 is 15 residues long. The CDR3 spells CASSLSGQINQPQHF. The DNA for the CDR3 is TGTGCCAGCTCACTCTCGGGACAGATAAATCAGCCCCAGCATTTT.

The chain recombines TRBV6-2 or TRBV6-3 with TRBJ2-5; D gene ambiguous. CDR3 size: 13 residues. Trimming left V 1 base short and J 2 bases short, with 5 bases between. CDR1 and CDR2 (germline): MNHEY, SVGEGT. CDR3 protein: CASSYLDQETQYF. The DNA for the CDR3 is TGTGCCAGCAGTTACTTAGATCAAGAGACCCAGTACTTC.

The CDR3 DNA sequence: TGTGCCAGCTCACCAGGGAGCATTTCCGGGGAGCTGTTTTTT. Protein product: CASSPGSISGELFF. The gene calls are TRBV18 and TRBJ2-2; perhaps TRBD2 as D (5 bases). The length of the CDR3 is 14 residues. Germline loops: CDR1 KGHSH, CDR2 LQKENI. Trimming removed 2 bases from V and 6 bases from J, with 10 bases in between.